These 25 T cell receptor beta chains share one sample of origin, sequenced in a study of blood T cell repertoires in COVID-19 (dated by TCRdb to 2020 to 2021). Libraries came from the immunoSEQ multiplex PCR assay. The table comes from immuneACCESS by way of TCRdb, which keeps in-frame sequences with V and J called. Part of the clones is missing from these tables; in studies checked, under half for an unresolved V gene and the rest for unknown reasons. The sample table holds 110,000 or so clones, of which roughly 90% were seen once. 8.4% of the sample is held by the ten biggest clonotypes. The sample taken for sequencing was peripheral blood. These receptors all stem from a woman between 65 and 79 years old who had recovered from COVID-19.

This clone was seen only once. V usage is TRBV28 and J usage is TRBJ2-5, with 7 nucleotides matching TRBD2. The CDR3 is made up of 16 amino acids. Germline V lookup: CDR1 MDHEN, CDR2 SYDVKM. Unmatched junction bases numbered 9, after V lost 5 bases and J lost 0 bases. The chain's CDR3 is CASSTSGAGDQETQYF. The CDR3 nucleotides are TGTGCCAGCAGTACGAGTGGGGCGGGGGACCAAGAGACCCAGTACTTC.

The V call is TRBV28, the J call TRBJ1-3; D is uncertain. V lost 7 bases and J 2 bases, leaving 15 bases between the germline ends. The CDR3 runs to 15 residues. CDR1 is MDHEN and CDR2 is SYDVKM in the germline V gene. The CDR3 here is CASIPHIGAGNTIYF. In nucleotides, the CDR3 is TGTGCCAGCATCCCTCATATCGGTGCTGGAAACACCATATATTTT.

The J gene is TRBJ2-1, the V gene TRBV7-2; 8 bases are shared with TRBD1. Germline V gene lookup returns CDR1 SGHTA and CDR2 FQGNSA. V lost 4 bases, J lost 3 bases, and 5 bases stayed unmatched. The CDR3 length is 15 residues. CDR3 sequence: CASSSNRGSYNEQFF. The CDR3 bases are TGTGCCAGCAGCTCCAACAGGGGGAGCTACAATGAGCAGTTCTTC.

A few counts support this clone. The chain combines TRBV11-2 with TRBJ1-2; D might be TRBD1 (5 bases). This CDR3 has 14 amino acids. V was clipped by 5 bases and J by 11 bases, with 21 bases between them. The germline CDR1 and CDR2 sequences are SGHAT and FQNNGV. DNA of the CDR3: TGTGCCAGCAGCAGCGACAGTCTTAAGGGAGGGTACACCTTC. It specifies CASSSDSLKGGYTF.

V is TRBV30 and J is TRBJ1-1; 9 positions agree with TRBD1. Germline CDR1 is GTSNPN and CDR2 is SVGIG (reference sequence). Trimming took 2 bases from V and 1 from J; bases not matched to a gene: 2. The CDR3 runs 14 residues. The chain's CDR3 is CAWSTGQGNTEAFF. In nucleotides, the CDR3 is TGTGCCTGGAGTACGGGACAGGGGAACACTGAAGCTTTCTTT.

V is TRBV7-6 and J is TRBJ2-7, with D possibly TRBD2 on 5 matching bases. The CDR3 sequence is 11 residues long. Germline V lookup: CDR1 SGHVS, CDR2 FNYEAQ. V lost 5 bases, J lost 6 bases, and 8 bases lay in between. Here the CDR3 reads CASSRDAEQYF. CDR3 nucleotides: TGTGCCAGCAGCCGGGATGCCGAGCAGTACTTC. Variable domain in full (rest from reference TRBV7-6 and TRBJ2-7): GAGVSQSPRYKVTKRGQDVALRCDPISGHVSLYWYRQALGQGPEFLTYFNYEAQQDKSGLPNDRFSAERPEGSISTLTIQRTEQRDSAMYRCASSRDAEQYFGPGTRLTVT.

CDR3 sequence: CASSYPSGSPRYNEQFF. Written as DNA, the CDR3 is TGTGCCAGCAGTTACCCTTCAGGGTCCCCCCGGTACAATGAGCAGTTCTTC. The chain has TRBV6-2 or TRBV6-3 and TRBJ2-1, with a possible D match to TRBD1 (5 bases). Trimming pared 2 bases from V and 4 bases from J, leaving 18 bases between. The CDR3 totals 17 residues. CDR1 is MNHEY, CDR2 SVGEGT, per germline.

The V gene is TRBV30, the J gene TRBJ1-1; possibly TRBD1 for D (6 bases). Trimming pared 5 bases from V and 7 bases from J, leaving 17 bases between. CDR3 length: 13 residues. Germline V lookup: CDR1 GTSNPN, CDR2 SVGIG (reference sequence). In nucleotides, the CDR3 is TGTGCCTGGGATGCCTCCCAGGACAGTGAAGCTTTCTTT. Protein product: CAWDASQDSEAFF.

The chain recombines TRBV19 with TRBJ2-5, with 9 bases that match TRBD2. Losses at the gene ends were 5 bases for V and 5 bases for J; bases not matched to a gene: 9. In germline, CDR1 is LNHDA, CDR2 SQIVND (reference sequence). This CDR3 is 15 amino acids long. The CDR3 is CASSPKRGAGETQYF. The DNA for the CDR3 is TGTGCCAGTAGTCCCAAGCGGGGGGCGGGGGAGACCCAGTACTTC.

The chain links TRBV19 to TRBJ2-5; D is perhaps TRBD1 (6 bases). The CDR3 sequence is 15 residues long. Germline V lookup: CDR1 LNHDA, CDR2 SQIVND (reference sequence). With 3 bases removed from V and 3 bases from J, the gap between germline ends came to 14 bases. DNA of the CDR3: TGTGCCAGTAGTATGGGTACAGGGCAGGAAGAGACCCAGTACTTC. It specifies CASSMGTGQEETQYF.

Only one count was recorded for this clone. The chain couples TRBV11-3 to TRBJ2-3; TRBD1 matches 9 bases. Germline V gene lookup returns CDR1 SGHNT and CDR2 YENEEA. The CDR3 has 15 residues. Trimming cost V 7 bases and J 4 bases; bases outside gene matches: 9. CDR3 sequence reads: CASNLRTGAADTQYF. CDR3 DNA sequence: TGTGCCAGCAACCTACGGACAGGGGCGGCAGATACGCAGTATTTT.

The CDR3 DNA is TGTGCCAGCAGGACGGGACTAGCGGGGAAAAATGAGCAGTTCTTC. It translates to CASRTGLAGKNEQFF. The gene calls are TRBV6-5 and TRBJ2-1, with 13 bases that match TRBD2. Germline V gene data show CDR1 as MNHEY and CDR2 as SVGAGI. This CDR3 has 15 amino acids. With 6 bases clipped from V and 7 bases from J, the junction kept 6 bases outside the gene matches.

This chain uses TRBV28 with TRBJ1-1; D is uncertain. The CDR3 extends over 13 amino acids. V lost 5 bases and J lost 0, with 7 bases in between. Germline V gene lookup returns CDR1 MDHEN and CDR2 SYDVKM. The CDR3 region is CASSLGLNTEAFF. CDR3 coding DNA: TGTGCCAGCAGTCTAGGCTTGAACACTGAAGCTTTCTTT.

V usage is TRBV21-1 and J usage is TRBJ2-7; the table calls TRBD1, which could not be checked here. TRBV21-1 is annotated as a pseudogene. The CDR3 runs 13 residues. The CDR3 DNA is TGTGCCACCCGGACAGCAACGGACTACGAGCAGTACTTC. Amino acid sequence: CATRTATDYEQYF.

The chain links TRBV9 to TRBJ2-2, with 12 positions matching TRBD2. Germline trimming cut 3 bases from V and 4 bases from J; bases unmatched to any gene: 10. The germline gives CDR1 SGDLS, CDR2 YYNGEE. This CDR3 has 18 amino acids. CDR3 protein: CASSALLAGGPSTGELFF. The CDR3 DNA reads as TGTGCCAGCAGCGCCCTACTAGCGGGAGGCCCCTCCACCGGGGAGCTGTTTTTT.

This CDR3 is CASSLASGPITYNEQFF. CDR3 in DNA: TGTGCCAGCAGCTTGGCTAGCGGGCCTATTACCTACAATGAGCAGTTCTTC. The V and J genes are TRBV5-5 and TRBJ2-1, with 8 bases lining up with TRBD2. The CDR3 length is 17 residues. J was trimmed by 2 bases and V by 0 bases; bases with no gene match: 7. The germline V gene encodes CDR1 SGHKS and CDR2 YYEKEE (reference sequence).

The chain is built from TRBV7-9 and TRBJ2-3; TRBD2 matches at 12 bases. V was pared by 4 bases and J by 6 bases, with 8 bases of the junction left unmatched. The CDR3 is made up of 16 amino acids. Looked up from germline, CDR1 is SEHNR and CDR2 is FQNEAQ (reference sequence). In nucleotides, the CDR3 is TGTGCCAGCAGCTCTCTAGCGGGAGGGCCCAGGGATACGCAGTATTTT. It encodes CASSSLAGGPRDTQYF.

The genes are TRBV19 and TRBJ2-1, with D possibly matching TRBD2 (7 bases). Trimming took 5 bases from V and 2 from J, leaving 19 bases between them. Germline lookup yields CDR1 LNHDA and CDR2 SQIVND (reference sequence). CDR3 length: 17 amino acids. The CDR3 region has the DNA TGTGCCAGTAGTGGGGGGCGGGGGAGCAATCCCTACAATGAGCAGTTCTTC. It yields the protein CASSGGRGSNPYNEQFF.

This clone was recorded a few times. CDR3 DNA: TGTGCCAGCAGCCTACCGGGACACGTAAATTCACCCCTCCACTTT. This translates into CASSLPGHVNSPLHF. V is TRBV25-1 and J is TRBJ1-6; D is possibly TRBD1 (6 bases). Per the germline V gene, CDR1 is MGHDK and CDR2 is SYGVNS. Trimming removed 6 bases from V and 7 bases from J, with 16 bases in between. The CDR3 consists of 15 residues.

The rearrangement links TRBV3-1 (or the pseudogene TRBV3-2) to TRBJ1-2; possibly TRBD1 for D (6 bases). With 4 bases removed from V and 3 bases from J, the gap between germline ends came to 12 bases. The CDR3 covers 14 residues. Germline V gives CDR1 LGHDT, CDR2 YNNKEL (reference sequence). CDR3 region: CASSPTAGDYGYTF. CDR3 DNA sequence: TGTGCCAGCAGCCCCACCGCAGGGGACTATGGCTACACCTTC.

The genes are TRBV7-9 and TRBJ2-2, with a tentative D call TRBD2 (5 bases). Per germline, CDR1 SEHNR and CDR2 FQNEAQ (reference sequence). V lost 8 bases and J lost 3, with 16 bases in between. CDR3 length: 15 residues. DNA for the CDR3: TGTGCCAGCCCCCGAGCGGTCCTCCACACCGGGGAGCTGTTTTTT. Protein sequence: CASPRAVLHTGELFF.

The DNA of the CDR3 is TGTGCCAGCAGCTTAGGAGTTTACACTGAAGCTTTCTTT. Its protein product is CASSLGVYTEAFF. The J gene is TRBJ1-1, the V gene TRBV7-2; D not resolved. Germline values: CDR1 SGHTA, CDR2 FQGNSA. This CDR3 has 13 amino acids. Trimming took 1 base from V and 3 from J, leaving 6 bases between them.

This clone was detected only once. V and J are TRBV7-2 and TRBJ1-2; perhaps TRBD1 as D (6 bases). The V end lost 2 bases, the J end lost 0 bases, and 10 bases lay between the germline ends. The germline gives CDR1 SGHTA, CDR2 FQGNSA. The CDR3 sequence is 15 residues long. This CDR3 is CASSLFGTTNYGYTF. The CDR3 coding sequence is TGTGCCAGCAGCTTATTCGGGACAACTAACTATGGCTACACCTTC.

This chain uses TRBV4-3 with TRBJ1-2, with D possibly being TRBD1 (6 bases). The CDR3 has 15 amino acids. Per the germline V gene, CDR1 is LGHNA and CDR2 is YSLEER. Trimming stripped 0 bases from V and 2 bases from J, with 10 bases between. DNA of the CDR3: TGCGCCAGCAGCCAAGAACGGGGGGCCAACTATGGCTACACCTTC. Amino acid sequence: CASSQERGANYGYTF.

The chain employs TRBV7-2 and TRBJ2-3; D may be TRBD2 (5 bases). The V gene lost 2 bases and the J gene lost 2 bases, with 8 bases spanning the gap. CDR3 length equals 14 residues. Germline CDR1 and CDR2: SGHTA and FQGNSA. DNA of the CDR3: TGTGCCAGCAGCTTATTAGCGAACACAGATACGCAGTATTTT. Translated, it gives CASSLLANTDTQYF.